This TCR beta chain was obtained from a study of CD8+ T cells in alopecia areata. Study-wide background: Dosing with tofacitinib proceeded for 6 to 18 months, followed by 6 months off drug.

Germline loops: CDR1 SQVTM, CDR2 ANQGSEA. This CDR3 contains 16 residues. The trim removed 6 bases at V and 3 bases at J, leaving 6 bases unmatched. Sample treatment: oral pan-JAK inhibitor, 5-10 mg twice daily. Details on this clone: Antigen unknown.

Extracted from the samples, RNA was reverse transcribed into cDNA to serve as the sequencing template. The table came from immunoSEQ multiplex PCR; TCRdb's copy has only in-frame clones and leaves some out. Here the sample spans 150,000 to 200,000 clones, roughly 60% being singletons. Whole-study findings and limits: Mouse data revealed clearer TCR sharing than patient data did, a gap possibly tied to HLA.

The TCR originated in a human donor with alopecia areata. Sequenced material: CD4+ T cells sorted from blood, taken at week 24, from a patient treated with tofacitinib. This chain joins TRBV29-1 and TRBJ2-3, with 16 bases matching TRBD2. CDR3 nucleotides: TGCAGCGTCGACGGGACTAGCGGGGGGGCAACAGATACGCAGTATTTT. Amino acid sequence: CSVDGTSGGATDTQYF.